The 20 T cell receptor beta chains in this list originate from one sample, sequenced in a study of blood T cell repertoires in COVID-19. Assay used: immunoSEQ multiplex PCR; TCRdb lists only in-frame clones, some missing. The profile shows 210,000 or so clones, about nine tenths of them singletons. Specimen: peripheral blood. The receptors here all came from a woman aged 55-75 years with acute or convalescent COVID-19.

Here the CDR3 DNA reads TGTGCCAGCAGCCCAAGACAGGGGACGAACACTGAAGCTTTCTTT. Translating gives CASSPRQGTNTEAFF. The chain couples TRBV9 to TRBJ1-1; TRBD1 matches 8 bases. CDR3 size: 15 residues. Germline V gene sequence: CDR1 SGDLS, CDR2 YYNGEE. The ends lost 4 bases at V and 1 base at J; junction bases unmatched: 6.

V gene TRBV25-1 combines with J gene TRBJ1-2, with 9 nucleotides matching TRBD1. V lost 7 bases, J lost 7 bases, and 7 bases stayed unmatched. Germline V gene sequence: CDR1 MGHDK, CDR2 SYGVNS. The CDR3 covers 13 residues. The CDR3 protein is CASTGTGLSGYTF. In DNA form, the CDR3 reads TGTGCCAGCACGGGGACAGGGTTGAGTGGCTACACCTTC.

The gene calls are TRBV4-1 and TRBJ1-5; TRBD1 agrees at 7 bases. The germline V gene has CDR1 MGHRA and CDR2 YSYEKL. V lost 5 bases to trimming and J lost 9 bases; unmatched junction nucleotides: 13. The CDR3 is 15 amino acids. This chain's CDR3 is CASSDGNDRARPQHF. DNA for the CDR3: TGCGCCAGCAGCGACGGTAACGACAGGGCGCGGCCCCAGCATTTT.

This clone was seen more than once but under ten times. This chain joins TRBV23-1 and TRBJ1-6; D remains unclear. TRBV23-1 is an ORF, and what it does is uncertain. CDR3 size: 15 residues. V was clipped by 5 bases and J by 11 bases, with 19 bases between them. CDR3 sequence: CASSSHIDQVAPLHF. The CDR3, as DNA: TGCGCCAGCAGTTCGCACATCGACCAGGTTGCACCCCTCCACTTT.

The V and J genes are TRBV24-1 and TRBJ2-7, with D unclear. CDR3 length equals 15 residues. V gave up 1 base and J gave up 0 bases, with 9 bases separating them. The germline V gene has CDR1 KGHDR and CDR2 SFDVKD. The CDR3 loop reads CATSDFPDSSYEQYF. CDR3 nucleotides: TGTGCCACCAGTGATTTCCCTGACTCCTCCTACGAGCAGTACTTC.

The V and J genes are TRBV9 and TRBJ2-1; 11 nucleotides match TRBD2. Trimming at V came to 2 bases and at J to 0 bases, leaving 7 bases not matched to a gene. Germline loops: CDR1 SGDLS, CDR2 YYNGEE. The CDR3 loop spans 18 amino acids. The DNA for the CDR3 is TGTGCCAGCAGCGTGGTCCTAGCGGGGGGTAACTCCTACAATGAGCAGTTCTTC. Translated, it gives CASSVVLAGGNSYNEQFF.

This chain uses TRBV18 with TRBJ1-2, with 7 bases fitting TRBD1. Looked up from germline, CDR1 is KGHSH and CDR2 is LQKENI. With 1 base clipped from V and 7 bases from J, the junction kept 6 bases outside the gene matches. The CDR3 extends over 14 amino acids. The CDR3: CASSPLEGTAGYTF. CDR3 nucleotides: TGTGCCAGCTCACCACTGGAGGGGACAGCTGGCTACACCTTC.

The genes are TRBV19 and TRBJ2-6; TRBD1 aligns across 9 bases. The ends lost 6 bases at V and 4 bases at J; junction bases unmatched: 4. CDR1 is LNHDA, CDR2 SQIVND, per germline (reference sequence). The CDR3 totals 15 residues. CDR3 sequence reads: CASRHRGPGANVLTF. The CDR3 nucleotides are TGTGCCAGTAGGCACAGGGGGCCCGGGGCCAACGTCCTGACTTTC.

V and J are TRBV6-5 and TRBJ2-7; 9 nucleotides line up with TRBD1. Germline-derived CDR1 and CDR2 are MNHEY and SVGAGI. J gave up 6 bases and V 6 bases, and 9 bases lay outside the gene matches. The CDR3 spans 14 residues. DNA for the CDR3: TGTGCCAGCAGATCCCTCGGGACAGGGTTCGAGCAGTACTTC. Translated: CASRSLGTGFEQYF.

The rearrangement joins TRBV6-5 to TRBJ1-6; possibly TRBD1 for D (6 bases). The germline V gene encodes CDR1 MNHEY and CDR2 SVGAGI. The ends were cut back, 0 bases at V and 11 bases at J, with 17 bases in the middle. The CDR3 consists of 16 residues. CDR3 protein: CASSYSRDNTPTPLHF. The CDR3 nucleotides are TGTGCCAGCAGTTACTCCCGGGACAACACCCCAACACCCCTCCACTTT.

The sample holds one count of this clone. The CDR3 nucleotides are TGTGCCAGCAGTCCCCAGGCGCCCTCCTACGAGCAGTACTTC. Translated: CASSPQAPSYEQYF. This chain uses TRBV28 with TRBJ2-7; no clear D. The CDR3 length is 14 residues. Trimming cost V 5 bases and J 0 bases, with 11 bases left between them. CDR1 and CDR2 (germline): MDHEN, SYDVKM.

This clone was seen just once. The chain is built from TRBV6-1 and TRBJ1-2; TRBD1 matches 7 bases. This CDR3 spans 13 amino acids. The germline gives CDR1 MNHNS, CDR2 SASEGT. The CDR3 DNA follows: TGTGCGGCGGGACAGTCCCGAAACTATGGCTACACCTTC. Translating gives CAAGQSRNYGYTF.

The chain is built from TRBV28 and TRBJ2-2; 9 nucleotides align to TRBD1. The CDR3 consists of 16 residues. The germline V gene has CDR1 MDHEN and CDR2 SYDVKM. The V and J ends lost 6 bases and 7 bases, in that order; junction bases with no gene match: 12. CDR3 sequence reads: CASRPRGQGSGGELFF. Here the CDR3 DNA reads TGTGCCAGCAGACCGCGAGGACAGGGGAGTGGCGGGGAGCTGTTTTTT.

The chain employs TRBV6-5 and TRBJ2-7; perhaps TRBD1 as D (6 bases). Germline V gene data show CDR1 as MNHEY and CDR2 as SVGAGI. The CDR3 is made up of 15 amino acids. V was pared by 0 bases and J by 3 bases, with 12 bases between. The CDR3 DNA is TGTGCCAGCAGTTACTCGTACAGGGAAAGCTACGAGCAGTACTTC. It codes for CASSYSYRESYEQYF.

As regards this clone: Other DNA sequences in this specimen translate into the identical CDR3. The chain couples TRBV5-1 to TRBJ1-2, with 8 nucleotides matching TRBD1. This CDR3 has 12 residues. Trimming removed 4 bases from V and 8 bases from J; junction bases left unmatched: 4. The V gene's germline CDR1 is SGHRS and CDR2 YFSETQ. CDR3 coding DNA: TGCGCCAGCAGCCTGGACAGGGACGGCTACACCTTC. Translated, it gives CASSLDRDGYTF. The whole variable domain, remainder taken from reference TRBV5-1 and TRBJ1-2, is KAGVTQTPRYLIKTRGQQVTLSCSPISGHRSVSWYQQTPGQGLQFLFEYFSETQRNKGNFPGRFSGRQFSNSRSEMNVSTLELGDSALYLCASSLDRDGYTFGSGTRLTVV.

The rearrangement links TRBV19 to TRBJ1-4, with TRBD1 matching over 7 bases. With V trimmed by 5 bases and J by 10 bases, 7 bases remained unmatched. The CDR3 consists of 13 residues. From germline, CDR1 is LNHDA and CDR2 SQIVND (reference sequence). For the CDR3, the DNA is TGTGCCAGTAGTGTTGGACAGGCTGGAAAACTGTTTTTT. Residues: CASSVGQAGKLFF.

The genes are TRBV19 and TRBJ2-1; 12 bases are a match to TRBD2. V trimming: 6 bases; J trimming: 4 bases; junction bases outside the gene matches: 10. The CDR3 has 17 amino acids. Germline lookup yields CDR1 LNHDA and CDR2 SQIVND (reference sequence). The CDR3 region has the DNA TGTGCCAGTAGCTCTACCCTAGCGGGAGGGCTTTACAATGAGCAGTTCTTC. Protein sequence: CASSSTLAGGLYNEQFF.

The CDR3 nucleotides read TGTGCCAGCAGCTTGGCGGAGGGGTCACACGAGCAGTACTTC. Translated, it gives CASSLAEGSHEQYF. The V and J genes are TRBV5-4 and TRBJ2-7; D possibly corresponds to TRBD2 (6 bases). This CDR3 is built from 14 residues. Trimming removed 0 bases at V and 5 bases at J, with 12 bases between. Germline lookup yields CDR1 SGHNT and CDR2 YYREEE (reference sequence).

The chain joins TRBV6-5 to TRBJ2-7; 7 nucleotides align to TRBD1. The germline V gene encodes CDR1 MNHEY and CDR2 SVGAGI. This CDR3 comprises 14 residues. V lost 6 bases, J lost 6 bases, and 11 bases stayed unmatched. CDR3 sequence: CASRTGTEDSEQYF. The DNA for the CDR3 is TGTGCCAGCAGAACCGGGACAGAAGACTCCGAGCAGTACTTC.

This chain links TRBV5-1 with TRBJ2-3; D ambiguous. The CDR3 is 15 residues long. The ends were cut back, 0 bases at V and 0 bases at J, with 8 bases in the middle. Germline loops: CDR1 SGHRS, CDR2 YFSETQ. As DNA, the CDR3 is TGCGCCAGCAGCTTGGGGGCAGCTAGCACAGATACGCAGTATTTT. Encoded protein: CASSLGAASTDTQYF. The entire variable domain, with the rest obtained from reference TRBV5-1 and TRBJ2-3, is as follows: KAGVTQTPRYLIKTRGQQVTLSCSPISGHRSVSWYQQTPGQGLQFLFEYFSETQRNKGNFPGRFSGRQFSNSRSEMNVSTLELGDSALYLCASSLGAASTDTQYFGPGTRLTVL.